The 28 T cell receptor beta chains presented below share a single source sample, sequenced in a study of blood T cell repertoires in COVID-19. Assay: immunoSEQ multiplex PCR; the TCRdb copy retains only in-frame clones and omits some. This table holds fewer than 80,000 clones, 86% found once. Sequenced input: peripheral blood. These receptors all come from an elderly man with COVID-19, enrolled during active disease.

The rearrangement uses TRBV7-2 and TRBJ1-5; TRBD1 agrees at 7 bases. CDR1 and CDR2 from the germline V gene are SGHTA and FQGNSA. The V segment lost 1 base and the J segment 5 bases; nucleotides outside the gene matches: 2. CDR3 size: 14 residues. DNA of the CDR3: TGTGCCAGCAGCTTAGAAGGGGGCCATCAGCCCCAGCATTTT. Its protein product is CASSLEGGHQPQHF.

This chain links TRBV9 with TRBJ2-1, with 8 bases aligning to TRBD2. V shed 3 bases and J 5 bases; nucleotides not matched to a gene: 10. The CDR3 extends over 16 amino acids. Germline V gene data show CDR1 as SGDLS and CDR2 as YYNGEE. The CDR3 loop reads CASSATPGLEDNEQFF. CDR3 nucleotide sequence: TGTGCCAGCAGCGCGACCCCGGGACTAGAAGACAATGAGCAGTTCTTC.

The V gene is TRBV4-2, the J gene TRBJ2-7, with 9 bases aligning to TRBD2. There are 16 residues in the CDR3. Looked up from germline, CDR1 is LGHNA and CDR2 is YNFKEQ. Losses at the gene ends were 0 bases for V and 0 bases for J; bases not matched to a gene: 3. The DNA for the CDR3 is TGTGCCAGCAGCCAAGATGGGCGGGGGGGCTCCTACGAGCAGTACTTC. The encoded protein is CASSQDGRGGSYEQYF.

This chain connects TRBV27 to TRBJ1-3; the D is unclear. Germline CDR1 reads MNHEY; CDR2 reads SMNVEV (reference sequence). V lost 0 bases, J lost 0 bases, and 12 bases lay in between. This CDR3 is 17 amino acids long. Written as DNA, the CDR3 is TGTGCCAGCAGTTTATCGCCATCAGGAAGCTCTGGAAACACCATATATTTT. It encodes CASSLSPSGSSGNTIYF.

This chain's CDR3 is CATLGGYEPGAEAFF. The CDR3 nucleotides read TGTGCCACCCTGGGGGGATACGAACCAGGCGCTGAAGCTTTCTTT. This chain joins TRBV10-3 and TRBJ1-1, with TRBD1 as a possible D gene (5 bases). The CDR3 spans 15 residues. V was shortened by 10 bases and J by 6 bases, with 24 bases between the two germline ends. The germline gives CDR1 ENHRY, CDR2 SYGVKD.

This chain links TRBV4-3 with TRBJ1-6, with D unresolved. CDR3 length: 15 amino acids. The V end lost 1 base, the J end lost 3 bases, and 7 bases lay between the germline ends. Per germline, CDR1 LGHNA and CDR2 YSLEER. CDR3 DNA: TGCGCCAGCAGCCAAGTTGGCGGCTATAATTCACCCCTCCACTTT. Translation: CASSQVGGYNSPLHF.

In DNA form, the CDR3 reads TGTGCCAGCAGCTTGGTCGGCCCGGGAGAGCAGTACTTC. It codes for CASSLVGPGEQYF. The chain employs TRBV5-4 and TRBJ2-7; D is possibly TRBD2 (5 bases). Germline CDR1 reads SGHNT; CDR2 reads YYREEE (reference sequence). CDR3 size: 13 residues. Trimming cost V 0 bases and J 7 bases, with 11 bases left between them.

The rearrangement links TRBV19 to TRBJ2-1, with 9 bases fitting TRBD2. The CDR3 is made up of 16 amino acids. Per germline, CDR1 LNHDA and CDR2 SQIVND (reference sequence). The junction had 15 bases not matched to a gene; V was cut back by 5 bases and J by 10 bases. The CDR3 spells CASSPLGRGGQGEQFF. The CDR3 DNA reads TGTGCCAGTAGTCCCCTGGGGCGGGGGGGCCAAGGGGAGCAGTTCTTC.

This clone showed up just a few times. The chain recombines TRBV7-2 with TRBJ1-1, with D possibly being TRBD1 (6 bases). Trimming stripped 3 bases from V and 5 bases from J, with 10 bases between. The CDR3 totals 13 residues. Per germline, CDR1 SGHTA and CDR2 FQGNSA. The CDR3 reads CASSFYRETEAFF. For the CDR3, the DNA is TGTGCCAGCAGCTTTTACAGGGAGACTGAAGCTTTCTTT.

The chain has TRBV6-5 and TRBJ1-6; D may be TRBD1 (6 bases). The CDR3 extends over 12 amino acids. Trimming shortened V by 6 bases and J by 8 bases, and 8 bases separated the two germline ends. Per the germline V gene, CDR1 is MNHEY and CDR2 is SVGAGI. CDR3 residues: CASRGGDSPLHF. The DNA for the CDR3 is TGTGCCAGCAGAGGGGGAGATTCACCCCTCCACTTT.

The chain links TRBV2 to TRBJ1-1; D is ambiguous. This CDR3 region has 14 residues. Germline V lookup: CDR1 SNHLY, CDR2 FYNNEI. Trimming left V 3 bases short and J 3 bases short, with 11 bases between. CDR3 DNA: TGTGCCAGCAGTGACGGGGTCGGTTACACTGAAGCTTTCTTT. As protein: CASSDGVGYTEAFF. Full variable domain (outside the CDR3, taken from reference TRBV2 and TRBJ1-1): EPEVTQTPSHQVTQMGQEVILRCVPISNHLYFYWYRQILGQKVEFLVSFYNNEISEKSEIFDDQFSVERPDGSNFTLKIRSTKLEDSAMYFCASSDGVGYTEAFFGQGTRLTVV.

The chain couples TRBV2 to TRBJ1-6; D not certain. V was cut by 5 bases and J by 6 bases, with 11 bases left in between. The CDR3 has 14 amino acids. Germline V CDR1 and CDR2: SNHLY, FYNNEI. The CDR3 region is CASSLAFGNSPLHF. The DNA of the CDR3 is TGTGCCAGCAGTCTAGCCTTCGGTAATTCACCCCTCCACTTT. The full variable domain, its missing parts supplied by reference TRBV2 and TRBJ1-6, is EPEVTQTPSHQVTQMGQEVILRCVPISNHLYFYWYRQILGQKVEFLVSFYNNEISEKSEIFDDQFSVERPDGSNFTLKIRSTKLEDSAMYFCASSLAFGNSPLHFGNGTRLTVT.

CDR3 loop: CASSQGPSGGPGETQYF. CDR3 bases: TGTGCCAGCAGCCAAGGCCCTAGCGGGGGGCCGGGGGAGACCCAGTACTTC. V is TRBV3-1 (or the pseudogene TRBV3-2) and J is TRBJ2-5, with 11 bases that match TRBD2. CDR1 is LGHDT, CDR2 YNNKEL, per germline (reference sequence). The CDR3 loop spans 17 amino acids. V shed 1 base and J 5 bases; nucleotides not matched to a gene: 9.

This sequence joins TRBV7-2 and TRBJ2-1; D gene ambiguous. Germline values: CDR1 SGHTA, CDR2 FQGNSA. V was trimmed by 1 base and J by 5 bases, leaving 6 bases between them. This CDR3 comprises 13 residues. This chain's CDR3 is CASSLGLNNEQFF. The CDR3 nucleotides read TGTGCCAGCAGCTTAGGGCTGAACAATGAGCAGTTCTTC.

This chain uses TRBV12-3 or TRBV12-4 with TRBJ2-7, with D perhaps TRBD2 (5 bases). Trimming shortened V by 7 bases and J by 3 bases, and 10 bases separated the two germline ends. The CDR3 has 12 residues. The CDR3 bases are TGTGCCAGCACCGGACGGGGCTACGAGCAGTACTTC. Protein: CASTGRGYEQYF.

The rearrangement joins TRBV9 to TRBJ1-1; D gene uncertain. V lost 1 base and J 1 base, leaving 5 bases between the germline ends. CDR1 is SGDLS and CDR2 is YYNGEE in the germline V gene. The CDR3 is 13 amino acids. CDR3 protein: CASSVLWNTEAFF. The DNA for the CDR3 is TGTGCCAGCAGCGTATTATGGAACACTGAAGCTTTCTTT.

The chain has TRBV9 and TRBJ1-1; 9 bases are a match to TRBD1. Germline values: CDR1 SGDLS, CDR2 YYNGEE. V dropped 5 bases and J dropped 1; count of bases not matched to a gene: 6. The CDR3 has 15 residues. The CDR3 DNA reads as TGTGCCAGCAGTCCTTGGACAGGGGAGAACACTGAAGCTTTCTTT. It is translated as CASSPWTGENTEAFF.

This rearrangement joins TRBV5-5 to TRBJ2-7; 9 nucleotides match TRBD1. The CDR3 runs 19 residues. Germline V lookup: CDR1 SGHKS, CDR2 YYEKEE (reference sequence). V lost 5 bases to trimming and J lost 3 bases; unmatched junction nucleotides: 21. CDR3 nucleotide sequence: TGTGCCAGCAGACCCCCCGGGACAGGGCGTCTGGGGCGCTACTACGAGCAGTACTTC. This codes for CASRPPGTGRLGRYYEQYF.

The chain links TRBV10-3 to TRBJ1-5; tentative D call: TRBD1 (6 bases). The germline V gene encodes CDR1 ENHRY and CDR2 SYGVKD. V shed 0 bases and J shed 5 bases, with 20 bases lying between them. The length of the CDR3 is 18 residues. CDR3 amino acids: CAISESETETGYDQPQHF. In DNA, the CDR3 is TGTGCCATCAGTGAGTCCGAAACCGAGACAGGATACGATCAGCCCCAGCATTTT.

The rearrangement joins TRBV4-2 to TRBJ1-2; 7 bases are shared with TRBD1. J gave up 3 bases and V 3 bases, and 4 bases lay outside the gene matches. Germline assignment: CDR1 LGHNA and CDR2 YNFKEQ. The length of the CDR3 is 14 residues. CDR3 protein: CASSQEGADYGYTF. In nucleotides, the CDR3 is TGTGCCAGCAGCCAGGAGGGGGCGGACTATGGCTACACCTTC.

This rearrangement joins TRBV3-1 (or the pseudogene TRBV3-2) to TRBJ1-2, with 9 bases lining up with TRBD1. The CDR3 consists of 19 residues. The trim removed 1 base at V and 2 bases at J, leaving 14 bases unmatched. CDR1 and CDR2 (germline): LGHDT, YNNKEL (reference sequence). CDR3 DNA: TGTGCCAGCAGCCAAGGTTTTGAGGGACAGGGCCCCCCGAACTATGGCTACACCTTC. Encoded protein: CASSQGFEGQGPPNYGYTF.

The CDR3 bases are TGTGCCAGCAGCGTCAGAGCGGGGGGGCAGCTTGAAACCCAGTACTTC. It translates to CASSVRAGGQLETQYF. This chain joins TRBV9 and TRBJ2-5, with 10 bases fitting TRBD2. This CDR3 has 16 residues. V shed 2 bases, J shed 8 bases, and the junction held 12 bases outside the gene matches. CDR1 and CDR2 (germline): SGDLS, YYNGEE.

This chain uses TRBV3-1 (or the pseudogene TRBV3-2) with TRBJ2-3; 9 bases fit TRBD2. The junction had 7 bases not matched to a gene; V was cut back by 0 bases and J by 6 bases. CDR3 length: 16 amino acids. The germline V gene has CDR1 LGHDT and CDR2 YNNKEL (reference sequence). The CDR3 coding sequence is TGTGCCAGCAGCCAAGATGGCCTAGCGGGGTCTGATACGCAGTATTTT. Its protein product is CASSQDGLAGSDTQYF.

This clone showed up just once. The chain joins TRBV18 to TRBJ1-2, with 9 bases matching TRBD1. The germline V gene encodes CDR1 KGHSH and CDR2 LQKENI. V gave up 3 bases and J gave up 4 bases; unmatched junction bases: 0. The CDR3 contains 13 residues. CDR3 in DNA: TGTGCCAGCTCACCGGGACAGGGCTATGGCTACACCTTC. Its protein product is CASSPGQGYGYTF.

The chain employs TRBV7-8 and TRBJ1-2, with a weak D call TRBD1 (5 bases). CDR1 and CDR2 (germline): SGHVS, FQNEAQ. Trimming cost V 3 bases and J 6 bases, with 17 bases left between them. The CDR3 is 15 residues long. For the CDR3, the DNA is TGTGCCAGCAGCTTCTTCGGGGAGGGGCAGGATGGCTACACCTTC. Protein sequence: CASSFFGEGQDGYTF. The full variable domain, completed using reference TRBV7-8 and TRBJ1-2, is GAGVSQSPRYKVAKRGQDVALRCDPISGHVSLFWYQQALGQGPEFLTYFQNEAQLDKSGLPSDRFFAERPEGSVSTLKIQRTQQEDSAVYLCASSFFGEGQDGYTFGSGTRLTVV.

The chain links TRBV10-1 to TRBJ2-2; 11 nucleotides align to TRBD2. With 4 bases clipped from V and 6 bases from J, the junction kept 4 bases outside the gene matches. The CDR3 loop spans 15 amino acids. CDR1 WNHNN and CDR2 SYGVQD come from the germline V gene (reference sequence). CDR3 bases: TGCGCCAGCAGTGCAGGGACTAGCGGTCCCGGGGAGCTGTTTTTT. Protein sequence: CASSAGTSGPGELFF.

The V and J genes are TRBV5-1 and TRBJ2-1, with D possibly being TRBD1 (6 bases). Germline loops: CDR1 SGHRS, CDR2 YFSETQ. The CDR3 spans 16 residues. The V and J ends lost 2 bases and 2 bases respectively, with 14 bases between them. The CDR3 DNA reads as TGCGCCAGCAGCTTACGGACAGAAAACCCCTACAATGAGCAGTTCTTC. It yields the protein CASSLRTENPYNEQFF.

The gene calls are TRBV6-1 and TRBJ1-2, with D possibly being TRBD1 (5 bases). Trimming took 3 bases from V and 8 from J, leaving 13 bases between them. CDR3 size: 13 residues. The germline V gene encodes CDR1 MNHNS and CDR2 SASEGT. CDR3 in amino acids: CASSDRQLRGYTF. In DNA form, the CDR3 reads TGTGCCAGCAGTGACAGACAGCTCAGGGGCTACACCTTC.